This TCR beta chain was obtained from a study of control samples from healthy donors and cancer patients. This table comes from immunoSEQ multiplex PCR, and its TCRdb copy is limited to in-frame clones, with some not included. This sample has just under 80,000 clones, with 85% to 90% found just once. This clone was counted once. Germline assignment: CDR1 SGDLS and CDR2 YYNGEE. With 1 base clipped from V and 5 bases from J, the junction kept 4 bases outside the gene matches. The CDR3 runs to 15 residues. The source of this sequence is an older woman with head and neck cancer. The chain is built from TRBV9 and TRBJ2-1; the match to TRBD2 covers 9 bases. Source material: PBMCs. DNA for the CDR3: TGTGCCAGCAGCGTAAGGACTAGCGTACACAATGAGCAGTTCTTC. It specifies CASSVRTSVHNEQFF.